These T cell receptor beta chains were read from a single sample in a study of blood T cell repertoires in COVID-19. Clones were sequenced by immunoSEQ multiplex PCR, and TCRdb holds only the in-frame ones, with some missing. In the table there are approximately 70,000 clones, 90% to 95% of which are singletons. Sequenced input: peripheral blood. The receptors stem from a man aged 40-49 years with COVID-19, enrolled during active disease. Each CDR3 is given with its conserved first and last residue. Fields, in order: D gene, clone size, V gene, J gene, CDR3 protein, CDR3 DNA. D genes are given only for firm matches. Rows give clone size only sometimes, using once, few, many, or a class for an expanded clone.

D: -; size: once; V: TRBV10-3; J: TRBJ1-6; CDR3: CAISESTDSPLHF; DNA: TGTGCCATCAGTGAGTCTACAGATTCACCCCTCCACTTT
D: -; size: -; V: TRBV11-2; J: TRBJ1-5; CDR3: CASSPVGSNQPQHF; DNA: TGTGCCAGCAGCCCTGTCGGTAGCAATCAGCCCCAGCATTTT
D: -; size: -; V: TRBV11-3; J: TRBJ2-7; CDR3: CASSPTGEHYEQYF; DNA: TGTGCCAGCAGCCCAACCGGGGAGCACTACGAGCAGTACTTC
D: TRBD1; size: -; V: TRBV11-3; J: TRBJ2-2; CDR3: CASSPQQGSGELFF; DNA: TGTGCCAGCAGCCCGCAACAGGGGTCCGGGGAGCTGTTTTTT
D: TRBD2; size: -; V: TRBV6-1; J: TRBJ2-1; CDR3: CASSEIAGTYNEQFF; DNA: TGTGCCAGCAGTGAGATAGCGGGGACCTACAATGAGCAGTTCTTC
D: -; size: -; V: TRBV19; J: TRBJ1-6; CDR3: CASSIQGQTVSYNSPLHF; DNA: TGTGCCAGTAGTATCCAGGGGCAGACAGTCTCCTATAATTCACCCCTCCACTTT
D: -; size: few; V: TRBV4-2; J: TRBJ1-6; CDR3: CASSQEGGGDNSPLHF; DNA: TGTGCCAGCAGCCAAGAGGGAGGGGGAGATAATTCACCCCTCCACTTT
D: TRBD1; size: -; V: TRBV6-5; J: TRBJ1-2; CDR3: CASSTQGVLYGYTF; DNA: TGTGCCAGCAGTACCCAGGGGGTTCTCTATGGCTACACCTTC
D: TRBD2; size: once; V: TRBV29-1; J: TRBJ2-2; CDR3: CSVTSVGSGELFF; DNA: TGCAGCGTAACTAGCGTAGGTTCCGGGGAGCTGTTTTTT
D: -; size: -; V: TRBV3-1/TRBV3-2; J: TRBJ1-6; CDR3: CASSQAPGSSYNSPLHF; DNA: TGTGCCAGCAGCCAAGCCCCGGGAAGCTCCTATAATTCACCCCTCCACTTT
D: -; size: -; V: TRBV5-5; J: TRBJ2-7; CDR3: CASSLWGAYEQYF; DNA: TGTGCCAGCAGCTTATGGGGCGCCTACGAGCAGTACTTC
D: TRBD2; size: -; V: TRBV7-9; J: TRBJ2-2; CDR3: CASSLILGLAGTGELFF; DNA: TGTGCCAGCAGCTTAATCCTCGGACTAGCGGGGACCGGGGAGCTGTTTTTT
D: -; size: -; V: TRBV21-1; J: TRBJ1-5; CDR3: CASTTPDREESNQPQHF; DNA: TGTGCCAGCACAACACCGGACAGGGAGGAAAGCAATCAGCCCCAGCATTTT
D: -; size: -; V: TRBV5-1; J: TRBJ2-2; CDR3: CASSLDSGGPAGELFF; DNA: TGCGCCAGCAGCTTGGATAGCGGAGGGCCAGCCGGGGAGCTGTTTTTT
D: TRBD1; size: -; V: TRBV10-3; J: TRBJ1-6; CDR3: CAISRGQGAISPLHF; DNA: TGTGCCATCAGCAGGGGACAGGGGGCCATTTCACCCCTCCACTTT
D: TRBD1; size: -; V: TRBV11-3; J: TRBJ2-1; CDR3: CASSLRSGTGNNEQFF; DNA: TGTGCCAGCAGCTTACGTTCCGGGACAGGGAACAATGAGCAGTTCTTC
D: -; size: -; V: TRBV19; J: TRBJ2-2; CDR3: CASSLYRTDNTGELFF; DNA: TGTGCCAGTAGTTTATATCGGACAGACAACACCGGGGAGCTGTTTTTT
D: -; size: -; V: TRBV6-5; J: TRBJ2-7; CDR3: CASTQGGLQPYEQYF; DNA: TGTGCCAGCACCCAGGGGGGACTCCAACCCTACGAGCAGTACTTC
D: -; size: -; V: TRBV24-1; J: TRBJ1-4; CDR3: CATSGGGTNEKLFF; DNA: TGTGCCACCAGTGGAGGGGGAACTAATGAAAAACTGTTTTTT
D: TRBD1; size: few; V: TRBV28; J: TRBJ2-2; CDR3: CASTTGTGDTGELFF; DNA: TGTGCCAGCACAACCGGGACAGGGGACACCGGGGAGCTGTTTTTT
D: -; size: -; V: TRBV11-1; J: TRBJ1-2; CDR3: CASSLSDRNYGYTF; DNA: TGTGCCAGCAGCTTATCTGACAGGAACTATGGCTACACCTTC
D: -; size: -; V: TRBV5-4; J: TRBJ2-5; CDR3: CASSLPVAGALETQYF; DNA: TGTGCCAGCAGCTTGCCCGTCGCGGGGGCCCTAGAGACCCAGTACTTC
D: TRBD2; size: -; V: TRBV10-2; J: TRBJ2-7; CDR3: CASSESNRGGEQYF; DNA: TGCGCCAGCAGTGAGTCGAACCGGGGGGGCGAGCAGTACTTC
D: TRBD2; size: -; V: TRBV4-2; J: TRBJ2-5; CDR3: CASSQGSGGETQYF; DNA: TGTGCCAGCAGCCAAGGGTCGGGGGGAGAGACCCAGTACTTC
D: -; size: -; V: TRBV11-2; J: TRBJ2-5; CDR3: CASSPGQPPQETQYF; DNA: TGTGCCAGCAGCCCCGGACAACCGCCCCAAGAGACCCAGTACTTC
D: -; size: -; V: TRBV7-9; J: TRBJ2-7; CDR3: CASSFGGTELSRQYF; DNA: TGTGCCAGCAGCTTCGGCGGGACAGAGTTATCGCGGCAGTACTTC
D: -; size: -; V: TRBV6-5; J: TRBJ2-7; CDR3: CASRLVTYEQYF; DNA: TGTGCCAGCCGCCTAGTTACCTACGAGCAGTACTTC
D: -; size: -; V: TRBV19; J: TRBJ2-1; CDR3: CASTLDINYNEQFF; DNA: TGTGCCAGTACCTTGGACATTAATTACAATGAGCAGTTCTTC
D: -; size: -; V: TRBV28; J: TRBJ2-2; CDR3: CASSFRNTGELFF; DNA: TGTGCCAGCAGTTTTAGGAACACCGGGGAGCTGTTTTTT
D: TRBD1; size: -; V: TRBV29-1; J: TRBJ1-2; CDR3: CSVRDRGDYGYTF; DNA: TGCAGCGTTAGGGACAGGGGTGACTATGGCTACACCTTC
D: TRBD1; size: -; V: TRBV28; J: TRBJ1-2; CDR3: CASSLDGTGGGYTF; DNA: TGTGCCAGCAGTCTAGACGGGACAGGGGGAGGCTACACCTTC
D: -; size: -; V: TRBV3-1/TRBV3-2; J: TRBJ1-2; CDR3: CASSLQDNYGYTF; DNA: TGTGCCAGCAGCCTGCAGGATAACTATGGCTACACCTTC
D: -; size: -; V: TRBV30; J: TRBJ1-5; CDR3: CAWSVFQGSNQPQHF; DNA: TGTGCCTGGAGTGTATTCCAGGGGAGCAATCAGCCCCAGCATTTT
D: -; size: -; V: TRBV5-1; J: TRBJ2-1; CDR3: CASTLRGQTYNEQFF; DNA: TGCGCCAGCACTCTCCGTGGACAGACCTACAATGAGCAGTTCTTC
D: -; size: -; V: TRBV5-1; J: TRBJ2-3; CDR3: CASSLAPAASTDTQYF; DNA: TGCGCCAGCAGCTTGGCCCCGGCGGCAAGCACAGATACGCAGTATTTT
D: -; size: -; V: TRBV5-1; J: TRBJ2-7; CDR3: CASGWEAPPYEQYF; DNA: TGCGCCAGCGGATGGGAGGCACCACCCTACGAGCAGTACTTC
D: -; size: once; V: TRBV5-5; J: TRBJ1-2; CDR3: CASSALSGSGYGYTF; DNA: TGTGCCAGCAGCGCCTTATCGGGTTCGGGATATGGCTACACCTTC
D: TRBD1; size: -; V: TRBV20-1; J: TRBJ1-3; CDR3: CSASNRGLPGNTIYF; DNA: TGCAGTGCAAGTAACAGGGGTTTGCCTGGAAACACCATATATTTT
D: TRBD2; size: -; V: TRBV20-1; J: TRBJ2-4; CDR3: CSASGAGGPIQYF; DNA: TGCAGTGCTAGTGGGGCGGGGGGCCCTATTCAGTACTTC
D: TRBD2; size: -; V: TRBV6-2/TRBV6-3; J: TRBJ2-7; CDR3: CASSYVRRGGGGLYEEYF; DNA: TGTGCCAGCAGTTACGTTAGGCGAGGCGGGGGGGGCCTCTACGAGGAGTACTTC
D: TRBD2; size: -; V: TRBV9; J: TRBJ2-1; CDR3: CASSVAAGGQVDEQFF; DNA: TGTGCCAGCAGCGTAGCTGCGGGGGGGCAGGTGGATGAGCAGTTCTTC
D: TRBD2; size: few; V: TRBV28; J: TRBJ2-2; CDR3: CASSSSGLVNTGELFF; DNA: TGTGCCAGCAGTTCCTCAGGACTAGTCAACACCGGGGAGCTGTTTTTT
D: -; size: -; V: TRBV7-2; J: TRBJ1-5; CDR3: CASSSRGNQPQHF; DNA: TGTGCCAGCAGCTCCCGGGGCAATCAGCCCCAGCATTTT
D: TRBD1; size: once; V: TRBV2; J: TRBJ2-2; CDR3: CASRQGSGELFF; DNA: TGTGCCAGCCGACAGGGGTCCGGGGAGCTGTTTTTT
D: -; size: -; V: TRBV5-1; J: TRBJ2-1; CDR3: CASSLGSRQTYNEQFF; DNA: TGCGCCAGCAGCTTGGGGTCGCGACAGACATACAATGAGCAGTTCTTC
D: -; size: -; V: TRBV6-5; J: TRBJ1-4; CDR3: CASQAASDEKLFF; DNA: TGTGCCAGCCAGGCAGCTTCGGATGAAAAACTGTTTTTT
D: -; size: -; V: TRBV19; J: TRBJ1-4; CDR3: CASSTPKAGNEKLFF; DNA: TGTGCCAGTAGTACACCAAAAGCGGGGAATGAAAAACTGTTTTTT
D: TRBD1; size: -; V: TRBV7-8; J: TRBJ1-5; CDR3: CASSLATGGAQPQHF; DNA: TGTGCCAGCAGCTTAGCGACAGGGGGCGCGCAGCCCCAGCATTTT
D: TRBD1; size: -; V: TRBV11-3; J: TRBJ2-1; CDR3: CASPGTALSYNEQFF; DNA: TGTGCCAGTCCCGGGACAGCGTTATCCTACAATGAGCAGTTCTTC
D: -; size: -; V: TRBV28; J: TRBJ2-3; CDR3: CASSLSGAGHTDTQYF; DNA: TGTGCCAGCAGTTTAAGTGGGGCGGGGCACACAGATACGCAGTATTTT
D: -; size: -; V: TRBV6-5; J: TRBJ1-2; CDR3: CASTRRGSNGYTF; DNA: TGTGCCAGCACCAGGAGGGGATCAAATGGCTACACCTTC
D: -; size: -; V: TRBV24-1; J: TRBJ2-3; CDR3: CATSPASGTDSTDTQYF; DNA: TGTGCCACCAGTCCCGCCTCCGGGACTGATAGCACAGATACGCAGTATTTT
D: -; size: -; V: TRBV10-1; J: TRBJ2-1; CDR3: CASSAYSEQFF; DNA: TGCGCCAGCAGTGCTTACAGTGAGCAGTTCTTC
D: -; size: -; V: TRBV28; J: TRBJ2-7; CDR3: CASSLPQGGADFYEQYF; DNA: TGTGCCAGCAGCCTTCCACAGGGGGGGGCCGACTTCTACGAGCAGTACTTC
D: -; size: once; V: TRBV5-4; J: TRBJ2-3; CDR3: CASSSHNTDTQYF; DNA: TGTGCCAGCAGCTCACATAATACAGATACGCAGTATTTT